This TCR beta chain was observed in a study of T-cell memory formation after mild COVID-19. Findings and limits, study-wide: A second wave of clones peaked on day 37, and their SARS-CoV-2 specificity went unconfirmed.

This clonotype was detected ten times or more. Its antigen is currently unknown. Each CDR3 protein is one row after TCRdb ran MiXCR on the 5' RACE reads. The table records roughly 250,000 distinct CDR3 sequences, 16% of them present only once. The ends were cut back, 3 bases at V and 1 base at J, with 15 bases in the middle. Germline lookup yields CDR1 MGHRA and CDR2 YSYEKL. This CDR3 comprises 17 residues. The receptor's source is a man aged 18 to 30 who had mild COVID-19 (a few samples of this study predate the infection). Cell type and time point are not known. The sequenced sample was PBMCs or a T cell subset sorted from them (not recorded which). The chain is built from TRBV4-1 and TRBJ2-2, with D perhaps given as TRBD1 or TRBD2 (6 bases each). The CDR3 protein is CASSHPRGRKNTGELFF. CDR3 sequence (DNA): TGCGCCAGCAGCCACCCCCGGGGGCGGAAGAACACCGGGGAGCTGTTTTTT.